Listed below are T cell receptor beta chains from one sample, sequenced in a study of T-cell reconstitution after alpha-beta-depleted transplantation in children. Using its own MiXCR run on the PCR reads, TCRdb lists one record per CDR3 protein. The repertoire holds about 240,000 distinct CDR3 sequences, with over 20% as singletons. This specimen was PBMCs, taken before TCRalphabeta/CD19-depleted stem cell transplant. The receptors come from a girl aged 2 to 10 with Fanconi anemia, due to receive a stem cell transplant. Each CDR3 is given with its conserved first and last residue. A D gene is named only where the DNA matches it firmly. Only some rows state a clone size, as once, few, many or a class for expanded clones.

CDR3: CATSARTGSSEQFF
DNA: TGTGCCACCAGTGCCCGGACAGGGAGCAGTGAGCAGTTCTTC
length: 14
V: TRBV24-1
size: many
D: TRBD1
J: TRBJ2-1

CDR3: CSATPQGTQETQYF
DNA: TGCAGTGCTACTCCACAGGGAACGCAAGAGACCCAGTACTTC
length: 14
V: TRBV20-1
size: many
D: .
J: TRBJ2-5

CDR3: CASSEASGGSYEQYF
DNA: TGCGCCAGCAGTGAAGCTAGCGGAGGCTCCTACGAGCAGTACTTC
length: 15
V: TRBV10-2
size: .
D: TRBD2
J: TRBJ2-7

CDR3: CASSLVGAPGAAGTEAFF
DNA: TGTGCCAGCAGCTTAGTTGGGGCCCCAGGGGCGGCGGGCACTGAAGCTTTCTTT
length: 18
V: TRBV7-2
size: few
D: .
J: TRBJ1-1

CDR3: CASSATSGQSYEQYF
DNA: TGTGCCAGCAGCGCTACTAGCGGCCAATCCTACGAGCAGTACTTC
length: 15
V: TRBV7-9
size: .
D: TRBD2
J: TRBJ2-7

CDR3: CSAAPGLVYSEQYF
DNA: TGCAGTGCTGCACCGGGACTAGTTTACTCCGAGCAGTACTTC
length: 14
V: TRBV20-1
size: once
D: TRBD2
J: TRBJ2-7

CDR3: CASSYPEVSSEAFF
DNA: TGTGCCAGCAGTTACCCCGAAGTCTCCTCTGAAGCTTTCTTT
length: 14
V: TRBV6-5
size: .
D: .
J: TRBJ1-1

CDR3: CSVSSGTGALAAQYF
DNA: TGCAGCGTGAGCTCCGGGACAGGGGCCCTCGCGGCCCAGTACTTC
length: 15
V: TRBV29-1
size: many
D: TRBD1
J: TRBJ2-5

CDR3: CASSLGWGQLNTEAFF
DNA: TGCGCCAGCAGCTTGGGGTGGGGACAGCTGAACACTGAAGCTTTCTTT
length: 16
V: TRBV5-1
size: few
D: TRBD1
J: TRBJ1-1

CDR3: CSVAETGELFF
DNA: TGCAGCGTTGCTGAAACCGGGGAGCTGTTTTTT
length: 11
V: TRBV29-1
size: .
D: .
J: TRBJ2-2

CDR3: CASSYTTGSAFF
DNA: TGTGCCAGCAGTTACACCACAGGGTCCGCTTTCTTT
length: 12
V: TRBV6-5
size: many
D: .
J: TRBJ1-1

CDR3: CASSSPARQLRYNEQFF
DNA: TGCGCCAGCAGCTCTCCCGCCCGACAGCTGCGATACAATGAGCAGTTCTTC
length: 17
V: TRBV5-1
size: .
D: .
J: TRBJ2-1